This TCR beta chain was profiled in a study of T cells in Graves' hyperthyroidism and ophthalmopathy. Looking at the study overall: The initial diagnosis was the point when peripheral blood was collected, ahead of any treatment.

Amplification of TCR beta CDR3 regions used RNA as the template. First-round RT-PCR with HTBI primers amplified the TCR CDR3 region. Each CDR3 protein gets one entry after TCRdb re-called the multiplex PCR reads with MiXCR. The sample has 700,000 or so distinct CDR3 sequences, about 16% seen once; the top ten hold approximately 8.4%. At least ten counts were recorded for this clonotype. V lost 2 bases, J lost 5 bases, and 13 bases stayed unmatched. This CDR3 has 17 amino acids. From germline, CDR1 is KGHSH and CDR2 LQKENI. Any patient presenting with uncontrolled infection, other autoimmune disease, pregnancy or lactation was left out. Around 9.8 ml fresh peripheral blood yielded the PBMCs.

V usage is TRBV18 and J usage is TRBJ2-5; 8 positions agree with TRBD1. Sequenced material: blood. This clonotype was obtained from a man younger than 35 with Graves' hyperthyroidism. The CDR3 sequence is CASSPVPRTGLGETQYF. The DNA for the CDR3 is TGTGCCAGCTCACCAGTTCCCAGGACAGGGTTGGGCGAGACCCAGTACTTC.